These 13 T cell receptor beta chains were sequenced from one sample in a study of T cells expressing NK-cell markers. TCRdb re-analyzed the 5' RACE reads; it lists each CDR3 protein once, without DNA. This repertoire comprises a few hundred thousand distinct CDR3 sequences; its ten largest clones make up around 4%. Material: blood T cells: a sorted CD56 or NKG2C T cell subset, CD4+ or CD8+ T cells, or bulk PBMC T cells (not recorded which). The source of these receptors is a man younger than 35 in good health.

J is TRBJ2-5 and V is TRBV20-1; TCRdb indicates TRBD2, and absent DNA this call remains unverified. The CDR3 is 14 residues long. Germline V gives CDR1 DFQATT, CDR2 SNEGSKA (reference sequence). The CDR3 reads CSALGLAGLETQYF.

The CDR3 protein is CASSHRTQGDTQYF. J is TRBJ2-3 and V is TRBV7-8; absent DNA, TCRdb's TRBD1 call cannot be checked. The CDR3 is 14 amino acids. The germline CDR1 and CDR2 sequences are SGHVS and FQNEAQ.

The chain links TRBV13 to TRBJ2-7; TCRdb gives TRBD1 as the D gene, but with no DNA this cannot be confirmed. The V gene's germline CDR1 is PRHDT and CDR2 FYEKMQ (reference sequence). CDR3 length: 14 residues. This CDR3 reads CATARRGQGAEQYF.

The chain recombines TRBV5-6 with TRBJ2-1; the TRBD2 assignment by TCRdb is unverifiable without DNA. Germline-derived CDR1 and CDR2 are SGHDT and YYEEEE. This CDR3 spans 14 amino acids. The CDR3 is CASSLAGTRDEQFF.

The CDR3 sequence: CSAKDRSYEQYF. The rearrangement links TRBV20-1 to TRBJ2-7; the D call of TRBD1 rests on TCRdb alone, since no DNA is present to check it. In germline, CDR1 is DFQATT, CDR2 SNEGSKA (reference sequence). This CDR3 has 12 amino acids.

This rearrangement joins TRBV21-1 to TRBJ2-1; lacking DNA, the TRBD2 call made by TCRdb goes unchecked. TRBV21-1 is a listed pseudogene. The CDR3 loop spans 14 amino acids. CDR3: CASSEVALDFEQFF.

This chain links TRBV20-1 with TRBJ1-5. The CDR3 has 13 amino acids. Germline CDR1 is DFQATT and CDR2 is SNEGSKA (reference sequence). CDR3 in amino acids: CSARAGPHQPQHF.

The chain's CDR3 is CASSQVPLGPYEQYF. The chain recombines TRBV3-1 with TRBJ2-7; TCRdb proposes TRBD2, but this gene call is untestable without DNA. Per germline, CDR1 LGHDT and CDR2 YNNKEL (reference sequence). This CDR3 spans 15 amino acids.

The CDR3 protein is CASSYPGSEQFF. The V and J genes are TRBV6-2 or TRBV6-3 and TRBJ2-1; checking the TCRdb D call of TRBD2 is not possible without DNA. In germline, CDR1 is MNHEY, CDR2 SVGEGT. The CDR3 covers 12 residues.

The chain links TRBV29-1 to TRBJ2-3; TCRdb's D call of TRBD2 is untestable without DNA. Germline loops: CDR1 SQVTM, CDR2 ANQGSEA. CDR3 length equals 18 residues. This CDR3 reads CSVEDSWTSGARTDTQYF.

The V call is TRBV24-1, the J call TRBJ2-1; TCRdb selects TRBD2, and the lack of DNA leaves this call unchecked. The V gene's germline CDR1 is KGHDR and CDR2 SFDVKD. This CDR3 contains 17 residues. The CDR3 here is CATSDSLTSGRAGEQFF.

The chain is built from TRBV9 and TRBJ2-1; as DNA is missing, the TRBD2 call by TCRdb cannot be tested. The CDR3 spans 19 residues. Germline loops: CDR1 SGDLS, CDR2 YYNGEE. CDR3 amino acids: CASSVGLAGGPEGGYEQFF.

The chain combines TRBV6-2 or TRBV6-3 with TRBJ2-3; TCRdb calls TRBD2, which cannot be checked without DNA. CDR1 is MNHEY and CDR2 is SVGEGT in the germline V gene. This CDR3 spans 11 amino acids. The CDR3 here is CASSYGGLMYF.